This paragraph reports one TCR beta chain. As yet, its antigen is unknown. Treatment indicated: some 19 received Ad26.COV2.S at low or high dose, single or two shots; several received placebo; per-sample allocation not given. Samples analyzed were those drawn on day 63 after the first vaccine or placebo injection. CDR3 length: 17 residues. Trimming at V came to 5 bases and at J to 0 bases, leaving 10 bases not matched to a gene. Per germline, CDR1 SGHTA and CDR2 FQGTGA. The sample originates from a study of Ad26.COV2.S vaccination and SARS-CoV-2 variants. About the study: The donor was enrolled in the Ad26.COV2.S arm of the COV1001 trial. Regarding the study as a whole: Using TCR breadth and depth analyses may have led to underestimated total T cell responses. Following vaccination, spike-specific CD8+ and CD4+ T cell responses reportedly exhibited substantial breadth.

Generated by immunoSEQ multiplex PCR, the TCRdb table keeps only in-frame clones and is missing some. The sample has fewer than 500,000 clones; about 90% are singletons. This clonotype was obtained from a person aged 18 to 59 who received the Ad26.COV2.S COVID-19 vaccine or a placebo. The sample here was peripheral blood, taken in a trial of Ad26.COV2.S vaccine versus placebo. The V and J genes are TRBV7-3 and TRBJ2-3, with 8 bases lining up with TRBD1. The CDR3 loop reads CASSPPGQGGSTDTQYF. DNA of the CDR3: TGTGCCAGCAGCCCCCCCGGACAGGGCGGGAGCACAGATACGCAGTATTTT.